This section outlines one T cell receptor beta chain sequence together with its context. Its matching antigen is unknown. The data originate from a study of cytomegalovirus exposure and HLA in healthy donors. Whole-study context: HLA-typed donors were the source of approximately 80 million unique TCRs held in an early data release. Broader study findings: Accounts indicate the classifier identified cytomegalovirus status with strong specificity and sensitivity. As a later analysis revealed, the rate of TCR association differed by HLA locus, with DRB1 most and HLA-C fewest. According to the study, about 180 TCR beta chains were cytomegalovirus-associated.

The CDR3 length is 14 residues. Germline lookup yields CDR1 SGHDT and CDR2 YYEEEE. V was clipped by 1 base and J by 1 base, with 6 bases between them. In the PCR, 60 Vbeta and 13 Jbeta primers were used. Some clones are missing from TCRdb's copy, which holds only in-frame ones; the method was immunoSEQ multiplex PCR. The specimen's table records about 160,000 clones. The sequenced material came from PBMCs. The rearrangement joins TRBV5-6 to TRBJ1-5, with D possibly being TRBD1 (5 bases). The clonotype originates from a man aged 30 to 45 in good health and CMV-seronegative. The CDR3 region is CASSLRQSNQPQHF. The CDR3 nucleotides are TGTGCCAGCAGCTTGAGACAGAGCAATCAGCCCCAGCATTTT.